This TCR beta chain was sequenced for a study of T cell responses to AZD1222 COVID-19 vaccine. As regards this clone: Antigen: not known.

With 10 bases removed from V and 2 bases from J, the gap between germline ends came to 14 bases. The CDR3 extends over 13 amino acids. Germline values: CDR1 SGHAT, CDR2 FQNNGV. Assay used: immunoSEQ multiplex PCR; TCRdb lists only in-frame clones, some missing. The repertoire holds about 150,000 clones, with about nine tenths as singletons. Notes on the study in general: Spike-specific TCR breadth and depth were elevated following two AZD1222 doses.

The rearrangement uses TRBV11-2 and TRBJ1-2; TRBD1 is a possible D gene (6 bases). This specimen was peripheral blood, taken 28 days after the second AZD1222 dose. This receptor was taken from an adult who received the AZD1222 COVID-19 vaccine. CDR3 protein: CATTWTVNYGYTF. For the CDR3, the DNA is TGTGCCACTACATGGACAGTCAACTATGGCTACACCTTC. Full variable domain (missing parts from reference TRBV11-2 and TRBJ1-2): EAGVAQSPRYKIIEKRQSVAFWCNPISGHATLYWYQQILGQGPKLLIQFQNNGVVDDSQLPKDRFSAERLKGVDSTLKIQPAKLEDSAVYLCATTWTVNYGYTFGSGTRLTVV.